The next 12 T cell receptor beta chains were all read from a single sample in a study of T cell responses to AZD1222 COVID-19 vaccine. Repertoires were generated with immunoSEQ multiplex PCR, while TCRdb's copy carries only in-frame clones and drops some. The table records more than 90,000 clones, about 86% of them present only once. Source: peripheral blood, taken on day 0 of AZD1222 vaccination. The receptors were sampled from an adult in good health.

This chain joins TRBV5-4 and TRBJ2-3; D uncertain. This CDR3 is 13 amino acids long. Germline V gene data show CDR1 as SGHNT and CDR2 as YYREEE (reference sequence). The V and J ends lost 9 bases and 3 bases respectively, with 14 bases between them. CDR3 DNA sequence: TGTGCCATCCTACACCGGGCGACAGATACGCAGTATTTT. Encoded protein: CAILHRATDTQYF.

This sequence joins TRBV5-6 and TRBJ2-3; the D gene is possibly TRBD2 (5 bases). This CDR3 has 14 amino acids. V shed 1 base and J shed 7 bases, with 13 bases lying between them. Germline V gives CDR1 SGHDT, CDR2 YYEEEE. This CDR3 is CASSLPAAINTQYF. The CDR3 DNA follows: TGTGCCAGCAGCTTGCCAGCGGCCATTAATACGCAGTATTTT.

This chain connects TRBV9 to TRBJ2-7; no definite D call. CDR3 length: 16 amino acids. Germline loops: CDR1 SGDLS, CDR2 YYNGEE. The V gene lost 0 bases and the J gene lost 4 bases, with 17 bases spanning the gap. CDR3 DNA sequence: TGTGCCAGCAGCGTAGCTAACTCGCCCGCACCGTACGAGCAGTACTTC. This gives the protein CASSVANSPAPYEQYF.

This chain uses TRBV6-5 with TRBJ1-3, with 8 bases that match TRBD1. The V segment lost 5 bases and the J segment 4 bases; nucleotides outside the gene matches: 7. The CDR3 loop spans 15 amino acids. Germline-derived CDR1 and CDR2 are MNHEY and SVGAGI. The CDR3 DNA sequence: TGTGCCAGCAGTCCCACGACAGGGGTGGGAAACACCATATATTTT. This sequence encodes CASSPTTGVGNTIYF.

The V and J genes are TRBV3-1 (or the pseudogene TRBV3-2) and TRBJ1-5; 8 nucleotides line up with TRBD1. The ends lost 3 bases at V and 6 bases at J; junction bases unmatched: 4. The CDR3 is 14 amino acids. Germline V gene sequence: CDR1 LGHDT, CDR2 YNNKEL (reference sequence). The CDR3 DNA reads TGTGCCAGCAGCCATTCTGACAGGGGTCAGCCCCAGCATTTT. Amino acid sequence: CASSHSDRGQPQHF.

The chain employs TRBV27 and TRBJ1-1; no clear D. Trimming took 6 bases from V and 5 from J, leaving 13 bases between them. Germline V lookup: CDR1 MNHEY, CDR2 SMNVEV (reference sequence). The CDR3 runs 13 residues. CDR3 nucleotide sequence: TGTGCCAGCAGACTCTCGGGAGGGACTGAAGCTTTCTTT. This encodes CASRLSGGTEAFF.

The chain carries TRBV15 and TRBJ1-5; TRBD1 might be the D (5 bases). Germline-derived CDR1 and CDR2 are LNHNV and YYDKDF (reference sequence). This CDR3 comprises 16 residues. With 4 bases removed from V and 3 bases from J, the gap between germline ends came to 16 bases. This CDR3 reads CATSMGRRGNNQPQHF. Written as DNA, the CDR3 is TGTGCCACCAGCATGGGCAGGAGGGGTAACAATCAGCCCCAGCATTTT. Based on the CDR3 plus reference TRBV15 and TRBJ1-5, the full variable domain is DAMVIQNPRYQVTQFGKPVTLSCSQTLNHNVMYWYQQKSSQAPKLLFHYYDKDFNNEADTPDNFQSRRPNTSFCFLDIRSPGLGDTAMYLCATSMGRRGNNQPQHFGDGTRLSIL.

CDR3 sequence: CASSQAFGDPLSNYEQYF. In DNA form, the CDR3 reads TGTGCCAGCAGCCAAGCCTTTGGGGACCCGCTTTCAAACTACGAGCAGTACTTC. This sequence joins TRBV4-2 and TRBJ2-7, with D tentatively TRBD1 or TRBD2 (5 bases each). CDR3 size: 18 residues. Germline V gene lookup returns CDR1 LGHNA and CDR2 YNFKEQ. V lost 1 base to trimming and J lost 3 bases, with 22 bases between them.

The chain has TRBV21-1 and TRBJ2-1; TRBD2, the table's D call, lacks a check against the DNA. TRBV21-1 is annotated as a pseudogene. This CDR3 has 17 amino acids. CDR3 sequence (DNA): TGTGCCAGCAGCAAAGGGGGTAGAGAAGCGGGTAACAATGAGCAGTTCTTC. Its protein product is CASSKGGREAGNNEQFF.

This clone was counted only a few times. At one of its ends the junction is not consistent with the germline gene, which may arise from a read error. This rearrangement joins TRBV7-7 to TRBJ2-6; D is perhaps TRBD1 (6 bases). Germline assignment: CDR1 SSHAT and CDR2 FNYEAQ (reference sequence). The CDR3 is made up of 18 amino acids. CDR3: CASSLGSWSGVGANVLTF. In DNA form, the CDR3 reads TGTGCTAGCAGCTTAGGGAGTTGGTCAGGGGTTGGGGCCAACGTCCTGACTTTC.

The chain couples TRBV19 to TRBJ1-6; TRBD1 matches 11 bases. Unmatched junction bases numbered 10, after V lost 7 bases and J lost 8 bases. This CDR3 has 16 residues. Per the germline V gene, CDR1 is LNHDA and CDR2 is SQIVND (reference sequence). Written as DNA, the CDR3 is TGTGCCAGTACCCTCTACGGACAGGGGGCTGATTCACCCCTCCACTTT. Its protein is CASTLYGQGADSPLHF. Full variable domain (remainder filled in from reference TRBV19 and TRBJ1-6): DGGITQSPKYLFRKEGQNVTLSCEQNLNHDAMYWYRQDPGQGLRLIYYSQIVNDFQKGDIAEGYSVSREKKESFPLTVTSAQKNPTAFYLCASTLYGQGADSPLHFGNGTRLTVT.

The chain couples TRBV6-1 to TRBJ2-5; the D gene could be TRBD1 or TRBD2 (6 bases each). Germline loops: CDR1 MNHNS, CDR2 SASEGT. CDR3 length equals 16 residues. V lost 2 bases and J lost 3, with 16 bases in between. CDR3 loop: CASSESIGGGKETQYF. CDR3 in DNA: TGTGCCAGCAGTGAAAGTATTGGGGGCGGGAAAGAGACCCAGTACTTC.